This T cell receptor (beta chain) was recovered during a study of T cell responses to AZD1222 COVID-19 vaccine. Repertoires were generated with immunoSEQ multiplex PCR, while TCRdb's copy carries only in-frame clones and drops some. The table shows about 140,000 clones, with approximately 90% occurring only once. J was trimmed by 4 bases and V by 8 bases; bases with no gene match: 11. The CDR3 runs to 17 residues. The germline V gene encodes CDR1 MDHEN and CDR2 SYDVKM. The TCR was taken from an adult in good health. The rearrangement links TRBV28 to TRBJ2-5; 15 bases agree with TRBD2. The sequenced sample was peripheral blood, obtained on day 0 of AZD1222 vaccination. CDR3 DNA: TGTGCCAGCGCCCCTGGACTAGCGGGAGGGCCGAGAGAGACCCAGTACTTC. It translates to CASAPGLAGGPRETQYF.